Listed below are T cell receptor beta chains from one sample, sequenced in a study of technical replicates of blood from a handful of donors. The repertoire was sequenced with immunoSEQ multiplex PCR; TCRdb's copy has only in-frame clones and lacks some. The sample includes tens of thousands of clones, around 93% of them seen just once. The specimen sequenced was T cells isolated from PBMCs. Receptor source: a human donor in good health. Each CDR3 is given with its conserved first and last residue. The order of the fields is V gene, D gene, J gene, CDR3 protein, CDR3 DNA. The D gene is left open where the match is weak.

V gene: TRBV11-2
D gene: .
J gene: TRBJ1-2
CDR3 protein: CASSSYRRRGEDYGYTF
CDR3 DNA: TGTGCCAGCAGCTCATACCGGCGCAGGGGAGAAGACTATGGCTACACCTTC

V gene: TRBV4-2
D gene: TRBD2
J gene: TRBJ2-7
CDR3 protein: CASSQAIRTSGSYEQYF
CDR3 DNA: TGTGCCAGCAGCCAAGCCATTCGGACTAGCGGGAGTTACGAGCAGTACTTC

V gene: TRBV6-4
D gene: TRBD1
J gene: TRBJ1-4
CDR3 protein: CASSRQGVENGEKLFF
CDR3 DNA: TGTGCCAGCAGTCGACAGGGGGTGGAGAACGGTGAAAAACTGTTTTTT

V gene: TRBV7-3
D gene: TRBD1
J gene: TRBJ1-1
CDR3 protein: CASSMGQGNTEAFF
CDR3 DNA: TGTGCCAGCAGCATGGGACAGGGGAACACTGAAGCTTTCTTT

V gene: TRBV9
D gene: .
J gene: TRBJ1-2
CDR3 protein: CASSPWTPNYGYTF
CDR3 DNA: TGTGCCAGCAGCCCCTGGACACCTAACTATGGCTACACCTTC

V gene: TRBV28
D gene: TRBD2
J gene: TRBJ2-2
CDR3 protein: CASTVQRDSNTGELFF
CDR3 DNA: TGTGCCAGCACGGTCCAGCGGGACTCGAACACCGGGGAGCTGTTTTTT

V gene: TRBV6-5
D gene: TRBD2
J gene: TRBJ2-1
CDR3 protein: CASSYLAGANEQFF
CDR3 DNA: TGTGCCAGCAGTTATCTAGCGGGGGCCAATGAGCAGTTCTTC

V gene: TRBV5-1
D gene: .
J gene: TRBJ2-7
CDR3 protein: CASSSGQAAEEQYF
CDR3 DNA: TGCGCCAGCAGCTCCGGGCAGGCAGCGGAAGAGCAGTACTTC

V gene: TRBV5-1
D gene: TRBD1
J gene: TRBJ1-5
CDR3 protein: CASSLGDSVNQPQHF
CDR3 DNA: TGCGCCAGCAGCTTGGGGGACAGCGTAAATCAGCCCCAGCATTTT

V gene: TRBV5-1
D gene: .
J gene: TRBJ1-5
CDR3 protein: CASSLTGDQQPQHF
CDR3 DNA: TGCGCCAGCAGCTTGACGGGGGATCAGCAGCCCCAGCATTTT

V gene: TRBV30
D gene: .
J gene: TRBJ2-3
CDR3 protein: CAWGSGGTPDTQYF
CDR3 DNA: TGTGCCTGGGGTAGTGGGGGGACCCCAGATACGCAGTATTTT